This T cell receptor beta chain was obtained from a study of radiation and T cells in renal cell carcinoma. Across the study: Nephrectomy followed 15 Gy stereotactic body radiation by 4 weeks.

The time point is: blood 2 weeks post-SBRT. Treatment: 15 Gy SBRT to primary tumor, nephrectomy 4 weeks later. Serial blood draws occurred at baseline and 2 and 4 weeks post-SBRT. Regarding the study as a whole: No pretreatment tumor biopsies were available for baseline clonotypes.

The sample holds many counts of this clone. What it recognizes is unknown. The sample holds other DNA sequences that translate to the same CDR3. The CDR3 is 13 amino acids. Trimming removed 3 bases from V and 3 bases from J, with 8 bases in between. CDR1 and CDR2 (germline): SEHNR, FQNEAQ (reference sequence). TCRdb keeps only in-frame clones here, not all; method: immunoSEQ multiplex PCR. This sample has 150,000 to 180,000 clones, with approximately 90% found just once. This TCR was sampled from a woman between 45 and 65 years old with renal cell carcinoma. Specimen: blood, collected from a patient whose treatment included radiotherapy and nephrectomy. The chain couples TRBV7-9 to TRBJ1-2; D is unresolved. DNA for the CDR3: TGTGCCAGCAGCTTCCGGGGAGACTATGGCTACACCTTC. Its translation: CASSFRGDYGYTF. Based on the CDR3 plus reference TRBV7-9 and TRBJ1-2, the full variable domain is DTGVSQNPRHKITKRGQNVTFRCDPISEHNRLYWYRQTLGQGPEFLTYFQNEAQLEKSRLLSDRFSAERPKGSFSTLEIQRTEQGDSAMYLCASSFRGDYGYTFGSGTRLTVV.